Listed below are T cell receptor beta chains from one sample, sequenced in a study of shared clonotypes between healthy human individuals. Produced via immunoSEQ multiplex PCR; TCRdb's table is partial and in-frame only. The sample shows about 1.1 million clones, about 80% of them seen only once. The sample comprised memory CD4+ T cells from PBMCs. The receptors originated from a man between 18 and 35 years old in good health. Some clones in this sample may be carry-over from other donors' samples. Both conserved end residues are part of each CDR3.

J,V,CDR3
TRBJ1-1,TRBV11-2,CASSPPAGDTEAFF
TRBJ2-7,TRBV7-2,CASSLAGGYEQYF
TRBJ1-1,TRBV5-1,CASSPGTGGSEAFF
TRBJ1-5,TRBV28,CASSLFRTVQPQHF
TRBJ1-3,TRBV10-3,CASGQGITGNTIYF
TRBJ1-1,TRBV28,CASSLRDSRNTEAFF
TRBJ2-5,TRBV13,CASRQAGTGAEETQYF
TRBJ2-5,TRBV5-1,CASSPKLAGERETQYF
TRBJ2-5,TRBV10-3,CAISEQSRDYQETQYF
TRBJ2-7,TRBV5-1,CASSLDGTGFYEQYF
TRBJ2-7,TRBV28,CASRITPEQNYEQYF
TRBJ1-3,TRBV28,CASSSPDRDTIYF
TRBJ1-1,TRBV6-1,CASTLRQGATEAFF
TRBJ2-4,TRBV30,CAWSPGGDIQYF
TRBJ2-7,TRBV28,CASSPGQAPHEQYF
TRBJ1-2,TRBV6-1,CASSQYLAYGYTF
TRBJ1-1,TRBV4-1,CASSQDPFRMNTEAFF
TRBJ1-5,TRBV10-3,CATGTGKGSNQPQHF
TRBJ2-3,TRBV4-2,CASVSNREGDTQYF
TRBJ2-7,TRBV5-4,CASSPGGRPIEQYF
TRBJ2-7,TRBV10-3,CAIRNSYEQYF
TRBJ2-7,TRBV11-2,CASSFLTGGAGNEQYF
TRBJ2-6,TRBV2,CASSAEGQGIAGANVLTF
TRBJ1-3,TRBV2,CASSEHSSGNTIYF
TRBJ2-3,TRBV15,CATSRGKGAGTDTQYF
TRBJ2-5,TRBV2,CASSPGDLQETQYF
TRBJ1-5,TRBV19,CASSIFTTGNQPQHF
TRBJ2-7,TRBV10-3,CAISDGTGSMEQYF
TRBJ1-2,TRBV5-1,CASSLGHLTGPQGYTF
TRBJ2-1,TRBV6-1,CASSDRRGAGSGEQFF
TRBJ1-6,TRBV5-4,CASSPKGGNSPLHF
TRBJ2-1,TRBV5-1,CASSLATEASYNEQFF
TRBJ2-2,TRBV4-3,CASSQDRAGTGELFF
TRBJ2-5,TRBV5-1,CASSPTQETQYF
TRBJ1-2,TRBV5-6,CASRLSGQGAFGYTF
TRBJ2-7,TRBV5-1,CASSLEGNYEQYF
TRBJ1-5,TRBV6-6,CASSIPNQPQHF
TRBJ2-2,TRBV18,CASSLTSGHNTGELFF
TRBJ1-1,TRBV5-1,CASSYGGGPGTEAFF
TRBJ1-2,TRBV7-9,CASSHLPGTLRPNYGYTF
TRBJ1-1,TRBV2,CASRRLQNTEAFF
TRBJ2-1,TRBV2,CASSVSGEQFF
TRBJ2-4,TRBV5-1,CASSLAGTGGDIQYF
TRBJ2-7,TRBV5-1,CASSPAAGGTYEQYF